Below, 14 T cell receptor beta chains from the same sample are listed, as sequenced in a study of T-cell reconstitution after alpha-beta-depleted transplantation in children. Unique molecular identifiers were built into the TCRbeta library. MiXCR, applied by TCRdb to the PCR reads, yields one record per CDR3 protein. The table has about 400,000 distinct CDR3 sequences, approximately 20% seen once. Here the sequenced sample was PBMCs from the stem cell graft donor, taken from the stem cell graft. These receptors were taken from a human donor who donated a stem cell graft to a child with acute myeloid leukemia.

V usage is TRBV11-2 and J usage is TRBJ2-3; either TRBD1 or TRBD2 may supply D (5 bases each). Trimming removed 5 bases at V and 2 bases at J, with 17 bases between. Per the germline V gene, CDR1 is SGHAT and CDR2 is FQNNGV. The CDR3 length is 16 residues. The CDR3 region has the DNA TGTGCCAGCAGCCTGCACCGGGACCTTACCACAGATACGCAGTATTTT. Its protein is CASSLHRDLTTDTQYF.

A few counts support this clonotype. This chain links TRBV6-2 or TRBV6-3 with TRBJ2-7; no clear D. Germline CDR1 and CDR2: MNHEY and SVGEGT. Trimming pared 0 bases from V and 0 bases from J, leaving 12 bases between. The CDR3 covers 16 residues. The CDR3 protein is CASSYSRLGYSYEQYF. CDR3 in DNA: TGTGCCAGCAGTTACTCGCGTCTTGGGTACTCCTACGAGCAGTACTTC.

This clonotype was recorded a few times. This rearrangement joins TRBV21-1 to TRBJ1-2; TRBD1, the table's D call, was not compared with the DNA. TRBV21-1 is reported as a pseudogene. The CDR3 sequence is 12 residues long. In DNA, the CDR3 is TGTGCCAGCAGGACAGAATTCTATGGCTACACCTTC. It specifies CASRTEFYGYTF.

This clonotype came up a few times. This rearrangement joins TRBV27 to TRBJ1-4, with a weak D call TRBD1 (5 bases). This CDR3 has 16 residues. The germline CDR1 and CDR2 sequences are MNHEY and SMNVEV (reference sequence). Trimming took 3 bases from V and 8 from J, leaving 19 bases between them. CDR3 DNA sequence: TGTGCCAGCAGTTTTTCCCTGGGGGGAGTTGGGGAAAAACTGTTTTTT. Translated: CASSFSLGGVGEKLFF. Full variable domain (outside the CDR3, taken from reference TRBV27 and TRBJ1-4): EAQVTQNPRYLITVTGKKLTVTCSQNMNHEYMSWYRQDPGLGLRQIYYSMNVEVTDKGDVPEGYKVSRKEKRNFPLILESPSPNQTSLYFCASSFSLGGVGEKLFFGSGTQLSVL.

Ten or more counts support this clonotype. The chain uses TRBV20-1 and TRBJ2-1; D is unclear. V lost 6 bases, J lost 6 bases, and 9 bases lay in between. CDR3 length: 11 residues. Germline values: CDR1 DFQATT, CDR2 SNEGSKA (reference sequence). The CDR3 protein is CSANQGNEQFF. CDR3 bases: TGCAGTGCCAACCAAGGCAATGAGCAGTTCTTC.

This clonotype was recorded a few times. The gene calls are TRBV7-6 and TRBJ2-1; 10 nucleotides agree with TRBD2. Germline V lookup: CDR1 SGHVS, CDR2 FNYEAQ. Unmatched junction bases numbered 4, after V lost 1 base and J lost 4 bases. The CDR3 extends over 16 amino acids. The CDR3: CASSLDGLAVYNEQFF. As DNA, the CDR3 is TGTGCCAGCAGCTTAGATGGACTAGCGGTTTACAATGAGCAGTTCTTC.

The chain links TRBV29-1 to TRBJ2-5, with D perhaps TRBD2 (6 bases). CDR3 length: 15 amino acids. The ends were cut back, 4 bases at V and 4 bases at J, with 19 bases in the middle. Germline CDR1 reads SQVTM; CDR2 reads ANQGSEA. CDR3: CSVGAGSDNSETQYF. The CDR3 DNA reads as TGCAGCGTTGGGGCGGGGTCGGACAACTCAGAGACCCAGTACTTC.

In this sample, this clonotype turned up a few times. V usage is TRBV28 and J usage is TRBJ2-1, with D maybe TRBD2 (6 bases). Per germline, CDR1 MDHEN and CDR2 SYDVKM. The CDR3 has 15 amino acids. With 5 bases removed from V and 6 bases from J, the gap between germline ends came to 17 bases. The CDR3 region has the DNA TGTGCCAGCAGTAACAGACTAGTTACCCCCAATGAGCAGTTCTTC. It translates to CASSNRLVTPNEQFF.

The V and J genes are TRBV5-1 and TRBJ2-1; D gene uncertain. Trimming removed 4 bases at V and 2 bases at J, with 13 bases between. Germline V gene sequence: CDR1 SGHRS, CDR2 YFSETQ. This CDR3 is 15 amino acids long. The CDR3 region has the DNA TGCGCCAGCAGCCCCCACGGCAATGCCTACAATGAGCAGTTCTTC. It codes for CASSPHGNAYNEQFF.

The chain joins TRBV4-2 to TRBJ2-7, with 9 bases identical to TRBD1. Germline-derived CDR1 and CDR2 are LGHNA and YNFKEQ. V lost 2 bases and J lost 7; bases outside the gene matches: 9. The CDR3 spans 15 residues. The CDR3 spells CASSQTGQGQREQYF. DNA of the CDR3: TGTGCCAGCAGCCAAACGGGACAGGGCCAACGGGAGCAGTACTTC.

This clonotype turned up a few times. This sequence joins TRBV20-1 and TRBJ1-5; 7 bases are shared with TRBD1. The germline V gene has CDR1 DFQATT and CDR2 SNEGSKA (reference sequence). V gave up 6 bases and J gave up 1 base; unmatched junction bases: 6. This CDR3 is built from 14 residues. CDR3 residues: CSAIDRASNQPQHF. The CDR3 DNA follows: TGCAGTGCCATAGACAGGGCAAGCAATCAGCCCCAGCATTTT.

The V and J genes are TRBV6-1 and TRBJ1-5; a possible D gene is TRBD1 (6 bases). Trimming took 6 bases from V and 5 from J, leaving 14 bases between them. Germline V gives CDR1 MNHNS, CDR2 SASEGT. The CDR3 contains 14 residues. The CDR3 DNA is TGTGCCAGCAGGCATAGTGGGGGCGATCAGCCCCAGCATTTT. This gives the protein CASRHSGGDQPQHF.

The V and J genes are TRBV20-1 and TRBJ1-4; possible D gene TRBD1, 6 bases. Germline CDR1 and CDR2: DFQATT and SNEGSKA (reference sequence). The CDR3 runs to 13 residues. V lost 7 bases and J lost 3, with 12 bases in between. The CDR3 spells CSGQGHANEKLFF. The CDR3 bases are TGCAGTGGTCAGGGGCATGCTAATGAAAAACTGTTTTTT.

In its sample, this clonotype was seen many times. The rearrangement uses TRBV29-1 and TRBJ2-5; D call uncertain. The CDR3 contains 11 residues. Trimming shortened V by 0 bases and J by 5 bases, and 4 bases separated the two germline ends. Germline CDR1 reads SQVTM; CDR2 reads ANQGSEA. The chain's CDR3 is CSVEDLETQYF. The CDR3, as DNA: TGCAGCGTTGAAGATCTCGAGACCCAGTACTTC.